This is a list of T cell receptor beta chains from one sample in a study of T-cell reconstitution after alpha-beta-depleted transplantation in children. TCRdb independently ran MiXCR on the PCR reads; one entry per CDR3 protein. This table has 530,000 or so distinct CDR3 sequences, 25% to 30% appearing once. The sample consisted of PBMCs, taken before TCRalphabeta/CD19-depleted stem cell transplant. The receptors stem from a boy younger than two with Wiskott-Aldrich syndrome, due to receive a stem cell transplant. Each CDR3 is given with its conserved first and last residue. The order of the fields is J gene, D gene, clone size, V gene, CDR3 DNA, CDR3 protein. A D gene is named only where the DNA matches it firmly. Only some rows state a clone size, as once, few, many or a class for expanded clones.

TRBJ2-1 | - | few | TRBV7-9 | TGTGCCGAAAAAACCTCCCCCTACAATGAGCAGTTCTTC | CAEKTSPYNEQFF
TRBJ2-7 | - | once | TRBV7-6 | TGTGCCAGCAGCTTAGCGGAGGAGGGGGCCCACGAGCAGTACTTC | CASSLAEEGAHEQYF
TRBJ2-1 | TRBD2 | - | TRBV10-3 | TGTGCCATCAGCCCGACTAGCGGGTACAATGAGCAGTTCTTC | CAISPTSGYNEQFF
TRBJ2-7 | - | - | TRBV7-2 | TGTGCCAGCAGCTTAGCGCGACAGCCGACCTACGAGCAGTACTTC | CASSLARQPTYEQYF
TRBJ1-1 | TRBD1 | - | TRBV4-1 | TGCGCCAGCAGCCCTCGACAGGGGGGAAGAGTGAACACTGAAGCTTTCTTT | CASSPRQGGRVNTEAFF
TRBJ2-1 | - | - | TRBV9 | TGTGCCAGCAGCCTGAGCCCGTTACACAATGAGCAGTTCTTC | CASSLSPLHNEQFF
TRBJ2-1 | - | few | TRBV2 | TGTGCCAGCAGTGTCAGGCTAACCAACAATGAGCAGTTCTTC | CASSVRLTNNEQFF
TRBJ2-7 | TRBD2 | - | TRBV4-1 | TGCGCCAGCAGCCTTAGCGGGAGGGCCACCTACGAGCAGTACTTC | CASSLSGRATYEQYF
TRBJ2-1 | TRBD2 | few | TRBV12-3/TRBV12-4 | TGTGCCAGCATCCCTGGGACTAGGGGGAATGAGCAGTTCTTC | CASIPGTRGNEQFF
TRBJ2-7 | TRBD1 | few | TRBV7-9 | TGTGCCAGCAGCTCCTTGACAGGGGGCCAATACGAGCAGTACTTC | CASSSLTGGQYEQYF
TRBJ2-1 | - | few | TRBV5-1 | TGCGCCAGCAGCCAAACCGGGAGCAGGGTCAATGAGCAGTTCTTC | CASSQTGSRVNEQFF
TRBJ1-3 | - | - | TRBV7-3 | TGTGCCAGCAGCTTAGTTGCGGCTGGAAACACCATATATTTT | CASSLVAAGNTIYF
TRBJ2-1 | TRBD1 | few | TRBV10-3 | TGTGCCATCCGGGACAGGGCTTACAATGAGCAGTTCTTC | CAIRDRAYNEQFF
TRBJ2-4 | - | - | TRBV12-3/TRBV12-4 | TGTGCCAGCAGTTTTTACGGAGCCAAAAACATTCAGTACTTC | CASSFYGAKNIQYF
TRBJ2-1 | TRBD1 | - | TRBV11-2 | TGTGCCAGCAGCTTTACATCTTCGGACAGGGTTACCTACAATGAGCAGTTCTTC | CASSFTSSDRVTYNEQFF
TRBJ1-3 | - | - | TRBV12-3/TRBV12-4 | TGTGCCAGCAGTTTAACGCCAGGGCGATACGGAAACACCATATATTTT | CASSLTPGRYGNTIYF
TRBJ1-1 | - | - | TRBV5-1 | TGCGCCAGCAGCTTGGAGGTCTACACTGAAGCTTTCTTT | CASSLEVYTEAFF
TRBJ1-1 | TRBD1 | few | TRBV20-1 | TGCATTGCGTCAGGGGGCGCCAGAGCTTTCTTT | CIASGGARAFF
TRBJ2-2 | - | few | TRBV4-1 | TGCGCCAGCAGCCAAGATTGGAGGGGCTGGACCGGGGAGCTGTTTTTT | CASSQDWRGWTGELFF
TRBJ2-3 | - | - | TRBV10-2 | TGCGCCAGCAGTGAGCGGACTGCAGATACGCAGTATTTT | CASSERTADTQYF
TRBJ2-1 | - | - | TRBV9 | TGTGCCAGCAGCCCAGAGGGGACTTCCTACAATGAGCAGTTCTTC | CASSPEGTSYNEQFF
TRBJ2-2 | TRBD1 | few | TRBV27 | TGTGCCAGCAGTTTGGACAGGGGGTACACCGGGGAGCTGTTTTTT | CASSLDRGYTGELFF